This is a list of T cell receptor beta chains from one sample in a study of blood T cell repertoires in COVID-19. This table comes from immunoSEQ multiplex PCR, and its TCRdb copy is limited to in-frame clones, with some not included. The table has about 160,000 clones, about 81% seen once. Sequenced: peripheral blood. The receptor set was obtained from a human donor in a cohort sampled during active COVID-19. Each CDR3 is given with its conserved first and last residue. Each record gives: clone size, D gene, V gene, J gene, CDR3 DNA, CDR3 protein. A D gene is named only where the DNA matches it firmly. Expanded clones get a size class; other rows say once, few or many, or leave the size out.

>.|.|TRBV29-1|TRBJ1-2
TGCAGCGTTGAGGAGGCCGGTGGCTATGGCTACACCTTC
CSVEEAGGYGYTF
>.|TRBD1|TRBV7-2|TRBJ1-1
TGTGCCAGCAGCTTAACCGACAGGGCGACCAACACTGAAGCTTTCTTT
CASSLTDRATNTEAFF
>.|.|TRBV3-1/TRBV3-2|TRBJ2-5
TGTGCCAGCAGCCACGGTCGGGGGAACCCGACCCAGTACTTC
CASSHGRGNPTQYF
>once|TRBD1|TRBV7-9|TRBJ1-6
TGTGCCAGCAGCCCGGGACAGGGGTATAATTCACCCCTCCACTTT
CASSPGQGYNSPLHF
>.|.|TRBV20-1|TRBJ1-1
TGCAGTGCTGATGAGGGTCGGGGAGCTTTCTTT
CSADEGRGAFF
>.|TRBD1|TRBV7-9|TRBJ2-7
TGTGCCAGCAGCTTAAGACAGGGGGGCTACGAGCAGTACTTC
CASSLRQGGYEQYF
>.|TRBD1|TRBV5-4|TRBJ1-1
TGTGCCAGCAGCGCGGGACAGCGGAACACTGAAGCTTTCTTT
CASSAGQRNTEAFF
>.|TRBD2|TRBV10-3|TRBJ2-5
TGTGCCATCAGTTCGGGACTAGCGGAAGAGACCCAGTACTTC
CAISSGLAEETQYF
>.|.|TRBV19|TRBJ1-5
TGTGCCAGTAGTATAGAAGGGGTGACGGGCAATCAGCCCCAGCATTTT
CASSIEGVTGNQPQHF
>.|.|TRBV29-1|TRBJ2-1
TGCAGCGCAGATGGAGGTGGGCGCAATGAGCAGTTCTTC
CSADGGGRNEQFF
>.|TRBD1|TRBV19|TRBJ2-7
TGTGCCAAGACAGGGTGTGCGCGCCGTTACGAGCAGTACTTC
CAKTGCARRYEQYF
>once|.|TRBV7-9|TRBJ1-1
TGTGCCAGCAGCCAGCAGGGGCGCAGTGTTGAAGCTTTCTTT
CASSQQGRSVEAFF
>once|TRBD2|TRBV10-3|TRBJ2-7
TGTGCCATCAAGGGGGAAACGGCGAGCGGGAGGGCGAGGGAGCAGTACTTC
CAIKGETASGRAREQYF
>.|TRBD1|TRBV18|TRBJ1-3
TGTGCCAGCTCACCACCCGACAGGGTTGACACCATATATTTT
CASSPPDRVDTIYF
>.|.|TRBV11-2|TRBJ2-1
TGTGCCAGCAGCTCAAACCCAGGCACTAGTTACAATGAGCAGTTCTTC
CASSSNPGTSYNEQFF
>.|TRBD1|TRBV27|TRBJ2-5
TGTGCCAGCAGAGAACAGGGGCGAGAGACCCAGTACTTC
CASREQGRETQYF
>.|.|TRBV19|TRBJ2-3
TGTGCCAGTCAGACAGGAACAGATACGCAGTATTTT
CASQTGTDTQYF
>.|.|TRBV4-3|TRBJ2-5
TGCGCCAGCAGCCACAGGAGGCTAGCGGAGACCCAGTACTTC
CASSHRRLAETQYF
>.|TRBD1|TRBV30|TRBJ2-1
TGTGCCTGGACCGCTCTCCGGGACAGACAATACAATGAGCAGTTCTTC
CAWTALRDRQYNEQFF
>.|.|TRBV4-3|TRBJ2-7
TGCGCCAGCAGCCAAACTGCCGGAGGGGCCTACGAGCAGTACTTC
CASSQTAGGAYEQYF
>.|.|TRBV12-3/TRBV12-4|TRBJ1-5
TGTGCCAGCAGTTTGGGCAGAGATCAGCCCCAGCATTTT
CASSLGRDQPQHF
>few|TRBD2|TRBV6-5|TRBJ2-1
TGTGCCAGCAGTTACGGCGGGGGTGCCTACAATGAGCAGTTCTTC
CASSYGGGAYNEQFF
>few|TRBD2|TRBV19|TRBJ2-5
TGTGCCAGTAGTATAGGCCCTAGCGGGAGTGAGACCCAGTACTTC
CASSIGPSGSETQYF
>.|TRBD1|TRBV3-1/TRBV3-2|TRBJ2-5
TGTGCCAGCAGCCCACAGGGGCGGGAGACCCAGTACTTC
CASSPQGRETQYF
>.|.|TRBV19|TRBJ1-2
TGTGCCAGTAGGAACCAGGGGACTAACTATGGCTACACCTTC
CASRNQGTNYGYTF
>once|TRBD1|TRBV7-9|TRBJ1-2
TGTGCCAGCAGCTGGGGACAGGGGGCGCCCGATGGCTACACCTTC
CASSWGQGAPDGYTF
>once|.|TRBV9|TRBJ2-5
TGTGCCAGCAGCAAAAGCACAGGAGACGGGGAGACCCAGTACTTC
CASSKSTGDGETQYF
>few|.|TRBV18|TRBJ1-2
TGTGCCAGCGCCGGGGTGGGTAACTATGGCTACACCTTC
CASAGVGNYGYTF
>few|TRBD1|TRBV10-2|TRBJ2-1
TGCGCCAGCAGTGAGCCCCGGGGTACAGGGGGCAATTCCTTATATGAGCAGTTCTTC
CASSEPRGTGGNSLYEQFF
>once|TRBD2|TRBV27|TRBJ2-1
TGTGCCAGCAGTTCTAGCTTTCGACTAGCGGGAGCCCGGGGTGAGCAGTTCTTC
CASSSSFRLAGARGEQFF
>few|.|TRBV5-6|TRBJ1-1
TGTGCCAGCAGCCGCGGGCTCCCCACTGAAGCTTTCTTT
CASSRGLPTEAFF
>.|TRBD1|TRBV28|TRBJ1-5
TGTGCCAGCGGACCGCAGGGGGATCGGCCCCAGCATTTT
CASGPQGDRPQHF
>.|TRBD1|TRBV28|TRBJ1-6
TGTGCCAGCAGGTCCTCGACAGGGAAAAATTCACCCCTCCACTTT
CASRSSTGKNSPLHF
>.|TRBD1|TRBV15|TRBJ1-5
TGTGCCACCGAATACAGGGGCTATAGCAATCAGCCCCAGCATTTT
CATEYRGYSNQPQHF
>.|TRBD1|TRBV11-2|TRBJ1-1
TGTGCCAGCAGCTGGGGGTCAGGGGGTGAAGCTTTCTTT
CASSWGSGGEAFF
>many|TRBD1|TRBV6-5|TRBJ2-7
TGTGCCATATCCCCGGGACAGGGACGATACGAGCAGTACTTC
CAISPGQGRYEQYF
>once|TRBD1|TRBV19|TRBJ2-2
TGTGCCAGTAGTATCCTGGGACAGGTCGGTGGGAACACCGGGGAGCTGTTTTTT
CASSILGQVGGNTGELFF
>many|.|TRBV3-1/TRBV3-2|TRBJ1-6
TGTGCCAGCAGCCAGGTTACGGGGTTTTCACCCCTCCACTTT
CASSQVTGFSPLHF
>.|.|TRBV27|TRBJ1-5
TGTGCCAGCAGTCCCGACCTCGACAGTTTCAGTGACCAGCATTTT
CASSPDLDSFSDQHF
>once|.|TRBV5-6|TRBJ1-5
TGTGCCAGCAGACCGGGACACAACCTTGGCAATCAGCCCCAGCATTTT
CASRPGHNLGNQPQHF
>.|TRBD1|TRBV15|TRBJ2-1
TGTGCCACCAGCAGCCCTCCGGGACAGGATTATGAGCAGTTCTTC
CATSSPPGQDYEQFF
>.|TRBD1|TRBV19|TRBJ2-1
TGTGCCAGTAGGCAGGACAGGGTAGGCTACAATGAGCAGTTCTTC
CASRQDRVGYNEQFF
>.|.|TRBV28|TRBJ2-1
TGTGCCAGCAGTTTGTCGGGAATTCCGGGGTCGAATGAGCAGTTCTTC
CASSLSGIPGSNEQFF
>.|.|TRBV6-2/TRBV6-3|TRBJ1-5
TGTGCCAGCAGTTACTCTCCAGGGTTCGAGGAGCCCCAGCATTTT
CASSYSPGFEEPQHF
>.|.|TRBV6-5|TRBJ1-1
TGTGCCAGCAGTTACGGGTTTATTTCAGGGAACACTGAAGCTTTCTTT
CASSYGFISGNTEAFF
>.|.|TRBV3-1/TRBV3-2|TRBJ2-7
TGTGCCAGCAGCCGGCGGACAGTAACCTACGAGCAGTACTTC
CASSRRTVTYEQYF
>.|.|TRBV12-3/TRBV12-4|TRBJ2-1
TGTGCCAGCAGTTTTCTTCAGGGGGAGCAGTTCTTC
CASSFLQGEQFF
>.|TRBD1|TRBV6-5|TRBJ1-2
TGTGCCAGCAGGCCCGACCTCACAGGGGGCGATGGCTACACCTTC
CASRPDLTGGDGYTF
>.|.|TRBV6-5|TRBJ2-7
TGTGCCAGCAGTCCGGGACACAGCTACGAGCAGTACTTC
CASSPGHSYEQYF
>.|.|TRBV6-6|TRBJ2-3
TGTGCCATCCAAAAGAGTGATTCAGATACGCAGTATTTT
CAIQKSDSDTQYF
>.|.|TRBV21-1|TRBJ2-3
TGTGCCAGCAGCAAAGGACTCACAGATACGCAGTATTTT
CASSKGLTDTQYF
>once|TRBD1|TRBV5-6|TRBJ2-3
TGTGCCAGCAGGCCTCCCTGGGACAGGTGGACAGATACGCAGTATTTT
CASRPPWDRWTDTQYF
>.|TRBD2|TRBV14|TRBJ2-1
TGTGCCAGCAGCCAAGAGGGGAGGGTCAATGAGCAGTTCTTC
CASSQEGRVNEQFF
>many|.|TRBV2|TRBJ2-4
TGTGCCAGCAGTGAAGCAACGAGGGTTGAGTACTTC
CASSEATRVEYF
>.|TRBD2|TRBV7-2|TRBJ2-7
TGTGCCAGCAGCGGGGGGACTAACCACGAGCAGTACTTC
CASSGGTNHEQYF
>.|.|TRBV5-5|TRBJ1-5
TGTGCCAGCAGCCTATTCCTTCTAGAACCAGGGTATAGCAATCAGCCCCAGCATTTT
CASSLFLLEPGYSNQPQHF